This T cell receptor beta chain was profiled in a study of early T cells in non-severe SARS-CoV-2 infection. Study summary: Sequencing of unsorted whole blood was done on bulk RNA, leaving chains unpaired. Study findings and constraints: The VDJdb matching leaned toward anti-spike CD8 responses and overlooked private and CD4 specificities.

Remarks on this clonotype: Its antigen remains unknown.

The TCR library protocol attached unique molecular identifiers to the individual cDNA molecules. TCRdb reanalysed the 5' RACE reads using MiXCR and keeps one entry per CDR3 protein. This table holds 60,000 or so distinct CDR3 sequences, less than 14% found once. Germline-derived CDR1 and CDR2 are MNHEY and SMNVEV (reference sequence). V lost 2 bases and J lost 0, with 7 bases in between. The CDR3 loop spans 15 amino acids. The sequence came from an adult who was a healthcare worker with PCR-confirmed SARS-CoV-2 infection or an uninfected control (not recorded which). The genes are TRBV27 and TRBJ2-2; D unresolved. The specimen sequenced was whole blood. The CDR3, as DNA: TGTGCCAGCAGTTTAGTGAGAGCGAACACCGGGGAGCTGTTTTTT. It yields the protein CASSLVRANTGELFF.